What follows is one T cell receptor (beta chain) and its context. The CDR3 spans 12 residues. V was clipped by 7 bases and J by 2 bases, with 8 bases between them. Germline-derived CDR1 and CDR2 are SNHLY and FYNNEI. Original data processing: Estimation of nucleated cell counts was performed using reference gene primer amplification. Libraries were prepared by immunoSEQ multiplex PCR; TCRdb keeps only in-frame clonotypes and omits some of them. The V and J calls and clone size come from that table; D and trimming were worked out from the DNA. The data hold around 250,000 clones, with around 86% observed a single time. The entry originates in a study of blood T cell repertoires in COVID-19. Overall study context: There were acute and convalescent COVID-19 samples, and they came from the United States, Italy and Spain. From T cells, B-cell-depleted T cells, or PBMCs came the material, which was cDNA or gDNA.

The chain joins TRBV2 to TRBJ1-2, with D unclear. The sequence came from a woman in her seventies with active or convalescent COVID-19. Material: peripheral blood. CDR3 DNA sequence: TGTGCCAGCAAATTGACAAACTATGGCTACACCTTC. Residues: CASKLTNYGYTF.